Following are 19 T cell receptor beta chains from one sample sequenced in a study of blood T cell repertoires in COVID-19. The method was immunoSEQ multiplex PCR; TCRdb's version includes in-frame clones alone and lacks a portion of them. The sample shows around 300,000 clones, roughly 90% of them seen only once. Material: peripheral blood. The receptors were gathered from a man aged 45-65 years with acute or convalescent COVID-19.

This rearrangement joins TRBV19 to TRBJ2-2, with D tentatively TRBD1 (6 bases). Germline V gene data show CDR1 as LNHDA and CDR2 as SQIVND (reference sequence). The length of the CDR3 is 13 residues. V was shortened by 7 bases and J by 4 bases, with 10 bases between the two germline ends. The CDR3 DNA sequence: TGTGCCAGTAACAGAGGGGGCACCGGGGAGCTGTTTTTT. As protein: CASNRGGTGELFF.

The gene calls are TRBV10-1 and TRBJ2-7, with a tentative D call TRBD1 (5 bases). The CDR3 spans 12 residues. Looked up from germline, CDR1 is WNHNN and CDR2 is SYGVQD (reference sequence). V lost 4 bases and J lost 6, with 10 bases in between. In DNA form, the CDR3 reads TGCGCCAGCAGTGTTAGGGGTGGCGAGCAGTACTTC. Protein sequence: CASSVRGGEQYF.

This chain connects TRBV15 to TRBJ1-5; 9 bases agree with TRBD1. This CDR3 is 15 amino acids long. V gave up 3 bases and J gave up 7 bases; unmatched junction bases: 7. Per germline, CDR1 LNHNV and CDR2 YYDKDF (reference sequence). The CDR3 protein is CATSRDRGPQQPQHF. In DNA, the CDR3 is TGTGCCACCAGCAGGGACAGGGGTCCCCAGCAGCCCCAGCATTTT.

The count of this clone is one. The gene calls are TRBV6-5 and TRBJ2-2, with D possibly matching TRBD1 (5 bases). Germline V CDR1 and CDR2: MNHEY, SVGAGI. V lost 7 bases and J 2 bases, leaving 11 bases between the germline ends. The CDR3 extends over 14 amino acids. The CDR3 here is CASKQDRNTGELFF. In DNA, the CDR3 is TGTGCCAGCAAACAAGACAGAAACACCGGGGAGCTGTTTTTT.

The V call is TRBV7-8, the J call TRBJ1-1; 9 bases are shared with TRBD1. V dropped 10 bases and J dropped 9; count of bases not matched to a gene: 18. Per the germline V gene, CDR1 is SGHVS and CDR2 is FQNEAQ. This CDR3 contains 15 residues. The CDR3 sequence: CAKTTGTGRGGKAFF. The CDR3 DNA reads TGTGCCAAGACAACCGGGACAGGGCGGGGTGGGAAAGCTTTCTTT.

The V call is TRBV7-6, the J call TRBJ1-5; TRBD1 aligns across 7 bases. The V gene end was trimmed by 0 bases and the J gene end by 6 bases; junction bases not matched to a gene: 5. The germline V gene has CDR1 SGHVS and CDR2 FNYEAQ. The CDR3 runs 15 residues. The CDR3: CASSLAPTGVQPQHF. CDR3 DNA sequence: TGTGCCAGCAGCTTAGCCCCTACAGGGGTTCAGCCCCAGCATTTT. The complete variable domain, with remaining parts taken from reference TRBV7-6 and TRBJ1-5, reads GAGVSQSPRYKVTKRGQDVALRCDPISGHVSLYWYRQALGQGPEFLTYFNYEAQQDKSGLPNDRFSAERPEGSISTLTIQRTEQRDSAMYRCASSLAPTGVQPQHFGDGTRLSIL.

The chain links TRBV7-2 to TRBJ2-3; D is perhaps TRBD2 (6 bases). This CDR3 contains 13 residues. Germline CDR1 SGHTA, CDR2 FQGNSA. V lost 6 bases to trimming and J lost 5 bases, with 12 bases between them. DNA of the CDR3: TGTGCCAGCAGGGGGGGAATGGGAGATACGCAGTATTTT. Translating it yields CASRGGMGDTQYF.

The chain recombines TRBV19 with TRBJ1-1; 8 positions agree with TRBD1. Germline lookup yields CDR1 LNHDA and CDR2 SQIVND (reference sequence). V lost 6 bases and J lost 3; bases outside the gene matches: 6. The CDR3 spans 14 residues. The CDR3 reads CASSTQGAYTEAFF. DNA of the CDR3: TGTGCCAGTAGCACGCAGGGGGCTTACACTGAAGCTTTCTTT.

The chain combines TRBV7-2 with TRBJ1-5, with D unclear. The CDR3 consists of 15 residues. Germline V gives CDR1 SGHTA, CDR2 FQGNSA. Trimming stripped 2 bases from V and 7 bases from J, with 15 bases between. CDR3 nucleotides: TGTGCCAGCAGCTTAAGTATCAACCTGGAGCAGCCCCAGCATTTT. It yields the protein CASSLSINLEQPQHF.

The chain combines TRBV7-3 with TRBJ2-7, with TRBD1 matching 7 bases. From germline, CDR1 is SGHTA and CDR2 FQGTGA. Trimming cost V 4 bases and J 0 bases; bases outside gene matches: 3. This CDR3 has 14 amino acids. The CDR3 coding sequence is TGTGCCAGCAGCTACGACAGGGCCTCCTACGAGCAGTACTTC. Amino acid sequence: CASSYDRASYEQYF.

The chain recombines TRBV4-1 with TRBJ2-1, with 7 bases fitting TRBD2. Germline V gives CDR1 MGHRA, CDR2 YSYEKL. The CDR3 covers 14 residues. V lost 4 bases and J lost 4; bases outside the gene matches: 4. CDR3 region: CASSRRLAYNEQFF. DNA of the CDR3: TGCGCCAGCAGCCGACGACTAGCATACAATGAGCAGTTCTTC.

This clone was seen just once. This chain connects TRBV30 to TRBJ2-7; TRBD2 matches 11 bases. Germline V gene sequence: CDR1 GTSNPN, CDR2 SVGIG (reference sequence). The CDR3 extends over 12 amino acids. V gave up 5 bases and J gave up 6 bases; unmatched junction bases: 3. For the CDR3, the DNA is TGTGCCTGGTATCTAGCGGGGGGCGAGCAGTACTTC. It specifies CAWYLAGGEQYF.

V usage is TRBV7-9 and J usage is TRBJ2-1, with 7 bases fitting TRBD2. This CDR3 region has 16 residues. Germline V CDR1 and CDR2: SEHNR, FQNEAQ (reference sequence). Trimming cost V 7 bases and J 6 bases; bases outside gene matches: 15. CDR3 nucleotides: TGTGCCAGCACCTCGAAGGGTCTAGCGGAGATCAATGAGCAGTTCTTC. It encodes CASTSKGLAEINEQFF.

DNA of the CDR3: TGTGCCAGTAGTGCCCGACAGGGGACGGAGGGCTATTCACCCCTCCACTTT. Its protein product is CASSARQGTEGYSPLHF. The chain links TRBV19 to TRBJ1-6; 8 bases line up with TRBD1. V shed 5 bases and J 8 bases; nucleotides not matched to a gene: 14. CDR1 and CDR2 (germline): LNHDA, SQIVND (reference sequence). The CDR3 is 17 residues long.

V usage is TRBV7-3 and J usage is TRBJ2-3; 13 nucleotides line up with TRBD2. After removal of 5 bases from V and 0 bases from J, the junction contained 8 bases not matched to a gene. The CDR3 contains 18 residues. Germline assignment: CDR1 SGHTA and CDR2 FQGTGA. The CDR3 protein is CASSAPGTSGASTDTQYF. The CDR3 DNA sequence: TGTGCCAGCAGCGCGCCCGGGACTAGCGGGGCTAGCACAGATACGCAGTATTTT.

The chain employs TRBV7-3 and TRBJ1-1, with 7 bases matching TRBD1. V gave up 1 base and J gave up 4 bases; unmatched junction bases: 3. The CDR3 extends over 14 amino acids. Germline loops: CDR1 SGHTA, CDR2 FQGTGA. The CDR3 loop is CASSLSQGGTEAFF. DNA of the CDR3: TGTGCCAGCAGCTTAAGTCAGGGGGGCACTGAAGCTTTCTTT.

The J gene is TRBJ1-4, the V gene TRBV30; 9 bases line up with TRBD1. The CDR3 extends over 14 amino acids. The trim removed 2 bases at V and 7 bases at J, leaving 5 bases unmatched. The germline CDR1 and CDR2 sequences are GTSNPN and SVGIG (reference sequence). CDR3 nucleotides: TGTGCCTGGAGTTGGACAGGGGCGCGTGAAAAACTGTTTTTT. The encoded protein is CAWSWTGAREKLFF.

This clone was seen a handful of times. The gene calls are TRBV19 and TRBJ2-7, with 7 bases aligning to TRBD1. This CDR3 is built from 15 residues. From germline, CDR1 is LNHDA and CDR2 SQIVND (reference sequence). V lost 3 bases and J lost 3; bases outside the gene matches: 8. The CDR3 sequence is CASSIGDRAYYEQYF. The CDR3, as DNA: TGTGCCAGTAGTATTGGGGACAGAGCGTACTACGAGCAGTACTTC.

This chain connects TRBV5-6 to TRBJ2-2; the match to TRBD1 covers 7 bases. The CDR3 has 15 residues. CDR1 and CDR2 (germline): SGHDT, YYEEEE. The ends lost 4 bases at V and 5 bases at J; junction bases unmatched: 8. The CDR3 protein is CASSPGQVWTGELFF. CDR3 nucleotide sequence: TGTGCCAGCAGCCCAGGACAGGTCTGGACCGGGGAGCTGTTTTTT.